The 5 T cell receptor beta chains reported below all come from one sample, sequenced in a study of human T cells and chemical hapten exposure. Each CDR3 protein is one row after TCRdb ran MiXCR on the RACE reads. This sample carries 35,000 to 50,000 distinct CDR3 sequences, 9.5% to 15% of them seen once, and the ten largest clones take 4.5% to 6%. This sample's time point: pre-sensitization, week 0. The sample's treatment: therapeutic diphenylcyclopropenone sensitization with weekly scalp DPC. The sequenced sample was whole blood, obtained in connection with sensitization to the hapten diphenylcyclopropenone (DPC). Source of these receptors: a woman under 40 with alopecia areata. Some clones in this sample may be carry-over from other donors' samples.

This clonotype was counted between two and nine times. The genes are TRBV2 and TRBJ2-4, with D possibly matching TRBD1 (6 bases). Germline CDR1 SNHLY, CDR2 FYNNEI. The V gene lost 5 bases and the J gene lost 7 bases, with 21 bases spanning the gap. This CDR3 comprises 16 residues. CDR3 sequence: CASSYRQVPQKNIQYF. CDR3 DNA sequence: TGTGCCAGCAGTTACAGACAGGTCCCTCAAAAGAACATTCAGTACTTC.

In its sample, this clonotype was seen many times. The chain carries TRBV4-3 and TRBJ2-2; TRBD1 aligns across 7 bases. From germline, CDR1 is LGHNA and CDR2 YSLEER. This CDR3 region has 14 residues. V dropped 5 bases and J dropped 7; count of bases not matched to a gene: 7. The CDR3 DNA is TGCGCCAGCAGCGTAGACAGGGCGAACGGGGAGCTGTTTTTT. It encodes CASSVDRANGELFF.

In its sample, this clonotype was seen many times. This sequence joins TRBV29-1 and TRBJ1-1, with 8 positions matching TRBD1. The CDR3 has 14 residues. Germline loops: CDR1 SQVTM, CDR2 ANQGSEA. V gave up 4 bases and J gave up 3 bases; unmatched junction bases: 7. The CDR3: CSVGGDRPHTEAFF. CDR3 DNA: TGCAGCGTTGGGGGGGACAGGCCACACACTGAAGCTTTCTTT. The variable domain in full, with the rest retrieved from reference TRBV29-1 and TRBJ1-1, is SAVISQKPSRDICQRGTSLTIQCQVDSQVTMMFWYRQQPGQSLTLIATANQGSEATYESGFVIDKFPISRPNLTFSTLTVSNMSPEDSSIYLCSVGGDRPHTEAFFGQGTRLTVV.

By sample share, this clonotype is medium-sized. This chain joins TRBV4-1 and TRBJ2-1; 8 bases line up with TRBD2. Germline V gene sequence: CDR1 MGHRA, CDR2 YSYEKL. This CDR3 contains 15 residues. V lost 4 bases, J lost 0 bases, and 2 bases stayed unmatched. The CDR3 DNA sequence: TGCGCCAGCAGCCTGGGGACTAGCTCCTACAATGAGCAGTTCTTC. Its protein product is CASSLGTSSYNEQFF.

This clonotype has ten or more counts. V usage is TRBV18 and J usage is TRBJ2-2; 8 bases line up with TRBD1. Germline trimming cut 2 bases from V and 5 bases from J; bases unmatched to any gene: 1. This CDR3 is built from 14 residues. Per the germline V gene, CDR1 is KGHSH and CDR2 is LQKENI. This chain's CDR3 is CASSPGQGTGELFF. CDR3 nucleotide sequence: TGTGCCAGCTCACCAGGACAGGGAACCGGGGAGCTGTTTTTT.